This T cell receptor (beta chain) was recorded in a study of regulatory T cells in long-lasting Graves disease (dated by TCRdb to the early 2020s). Turning to the overall study: Persistent Graves' disease was defined as antithyroid drug treatment for over 5 years with persistently positive TSH receptor autoantibodies. Peripheral blood TCR sequencing and RNA sequencing compared persistent Graves' disease patients with newly diagnosed Graves' disease patients. The study took place in China and was registered as a clinical trial. A total of 33 samples underwent TCR sequencing: about 13 from persistent and around 20 from newly diagnosed Graves' disease patients. In the clinical cohort, patients with persistent Graves' disease had used antithyroid drugs for an average of about 10 years.

The time point label here, explained by the study, means: persistent/refractory GD, antithyroid drugs over 5 years with positive TRAb. RNA was extracted from PBMCs in TRIzol for both TCR sequencing and RNA sequencing. Graves' disease was diagnosed according to American Thyroid Association guidelines. The patients came from an endocrinology department in Xi'an, China. From each patient, approximately 10 milliliters of peripheral blood was collected into an EDTA anticoagulant tube. Ficoll Paque Plus density gradient separation was used to isolate PBMCs, and no further T cell sorting was done. An Agilent 2100 Bioanalyzer and agarose gel were used to check RNA quality, while a NanoDrop 2000 measured RNA concentration. Library creation used multiplex PCR. The listed sequencing device is Illumina HiSeq 4000. CDR3 regions were amplified by Arm-PCR with iRepertoire HTBI primers to construct TCR beta libraries. Gel purification was performed on PCR products prior to sequencing. As for how the authors treated the data: Gene usage analysis of CDR3 amino acid clonotypes used the 50 to 70 TRBV and 11 to 15 TRBJ segments found across samples. Filtered high-quality paired reads were merged into contigs using COPE and FqMerger. BLAST was used to align contigs to the IMGT TRBV, TRBD and TRBJ reference genes, and CDR3 was defined following IMGT. Clonotypes above 0.1% frequency were classified as highly expanded clones. Shannon entropy served as the measure of repertoire diversity, while the Gini coefficient captured V-J evenness. Clonotypes shared by more than one individual were considered public. TCRdb took the public reads, trimmed them with fastp at Q25, ran MiXCR for clone calling and kept in-frame beta chains. Rows with a matching CDR3 protein are joined into one entry that keeps the most common DNA and genes. V and J calls and clone size were set by TCRdb, not the authors. Here the sample has around 510,000 distinct CDR3 sequences; about a fifth occur a single time. 6.5% to 8% of the sample is taken by the ten largest.

The CDR3 numbers 14 residues from cysteine through phenylalanine. This entry keeps only the CDR3 DNA: 42 bases, framed from base 1. Sequences MGHRA (CDR1) and YSYEKL (CDR2) are obtained from the germline V gene. Ends trimmed: V by 3 bases, J by 4 bases; bases unmatched to a gene: 4. A remark on this clonotype: The antigen this receptor binds is unknown. Per-base quality was not reported, and no clone a single base away is much larger than it.

The paper as a whole reports these results and caveats: The study examined only peripheral blood because the primary lesion, thyroid tissue, could not be accessed. Sequencing and analysis were restricted to the TCR beta chain. The authors acknowledged the small sample size as a limitation that may reduce accuracy. Persistent disease showed preferential use of TRBV28, TRBJ1-2 and TRBJ2-5, whereas newly diagnosed disease favored TRBV20-1 and TRBJ2-1. Lower TCR Shannon entropy and fewer highly expanded clones were observed in persistent Graves' disease patients than in newly diagnosed patients, which suggested clonal expansion. Persistent patients shared more public clonotypes among themselves (around 2,500) than newly diagnosed patients did (roughly 910).

The clonotype comes from a female donor with Graves disease. This chain joins TRBV4-1 to TRBJ1-1, with 8 junctional bases fitting TRBD1. Sequenced material: peripheral blood mononuclear cells (PBMCs), taken when the disease was refractory, from a patient treated with antithyroid drugs. The CDR3 loop reads CASSQMDRVTEAFF. Here is the DNA: TGCGCCAGCAGCCAGATGGACAGGGTCACTGAAGCTTTCTTT.